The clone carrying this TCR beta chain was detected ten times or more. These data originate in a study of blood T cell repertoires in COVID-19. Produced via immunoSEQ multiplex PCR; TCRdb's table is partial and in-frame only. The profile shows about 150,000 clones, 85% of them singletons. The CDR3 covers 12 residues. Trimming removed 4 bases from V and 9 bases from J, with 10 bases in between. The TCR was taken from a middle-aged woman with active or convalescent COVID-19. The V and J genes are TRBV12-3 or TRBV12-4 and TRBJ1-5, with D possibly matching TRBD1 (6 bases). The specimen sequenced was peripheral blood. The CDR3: CASSSGDRPQHF. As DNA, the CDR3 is TGTGCCAGCAGTTCAGGGGATAGGCCCCAGCATTTT.